Listed below are T cell receptor beta chains from one sample, sequenced in a study of PD-L1 blockade in urothelial cancer. The assay was immunoSEQ multiplex PCR, and TCRdb's table has in-frame clones only and misses some. The sample has some 79,000 clones, about 81% seen once. The material was PBMCs, obtained around atezolizumab (anti-PD-L1) treatment. All receptors come from a man aged 70 or older with urothelial cancer. Both conserved end residues are trimmed from each CDR3.

j_call: TRBJ2-1
cdr3_length: 14
v_call: TRBV5-1
cdr3_aa: ASSLAGQVAYNEQF

j_call: TRBJ2-7
cdr3_length: 12
v_call: TRBV27
cdr3_aa: ASSPKTVSYEQY

j_call: TRBJ1-6
cdr3_length: 15
v_call: TRBV5-6
cdr3_aa: ASSSQSSGTDVAPLH

j_call: TRBJ1-1
cdr3_length: 10
v_call: TRBV2
cdr3_aa: ASYRDDTEAF

j_call: TRBJ1-5
cdr3_length: 15
v_call: TRBV28
cdr3_aa: ASSLSTGLHSNQPQH

j_call: TRBJ2-1
cdr3_length: 9
v_call: TRBV5-8
cdr3_aa: ASSLNNEQF

j_call: TRBJ1-5
cdr3_length: 11
v_call: TRBV6-1
cdr3_aa: ASSGTDNQPQH

j_call: TRBJ2-7
cdr3_length: 12
v_call: TRBV6-1
cdr3_aa: ASGAEIDLGEQY

j_call: TRBJ2-7
cdr3_length: 11
v_call: TRBV11-2
cdr3_aa: ASSKQGSHEQY

j_call: TRBJ1-2
cdr3_length: 12
v_call: TRBV11-2
cdr3_aa: ASSLEGRVYGYT

j_call: TRBJ2-2
cdr3_length: 15
v_call: TRBV19
cdr3_aa: ASSIDRGTEGTGELF

j_call: TRBJ2-7
cdr3_length: 14
v_call: TRBV23-1
cdr3_aa: ASSQDSGTEPYEQY

j_call: TRBJ1-2
cdr3_length: 13
v_call: TRBV7-2
cdr3_aa: ASSPPGLSVYGYT

j_call: TRBJ1-1
cdr3_length: 12
v_call: TRBV18
cdr3_aa: ASSQTGGSTEAF

j_call: TRBJ2-7
cdr3_length: 13
v_call: TRBV5-4
cdr3_aa: ASSWGQGRSYEQY

j_call: TRBJ1-1
cdr3_length: 12
v_call: TRBV18
cdr3_aa: ASSPGIQGTEAF

j_call: TRBJ2-7
cdr3_length: 13
v_call: TRBV19
cdr3_aa: ASSRTGGRDYEQY

j_call: TRBJ1-4
cdr3_length: 12
v_call: TRBV7-9
cdr3_aa: ASSINKINEKLF

j_call: TRBJ1-1
cdr3_length: 13
v_call: TRBV11-2
cdr3_aa: ASSPKGTGNTEAF

j_call: TRBJ2-7
cdr3_length: 14
v_call: TRBV5-4
cdr3_aa: ASSSPGGSGSYEQY

j_call: TRBJ2-1
cdr3_length: 12
v_call: TRBV5-4
cdr3_aa: ASSPQLADNEQF

j_call: TRBJ2-7
cdr3_length: 13
v_call: TRBV15
cdr3_aa: ATSRDDSGPYEQY

j_call: TRBJ1-5
cdr3_length: 12
v_call: TRBV18
cdr3_aa: ASSPRHSNQPQH

j_call: TRBJ2-1
cdr3_length: 13
v_call: TRBV10-3
cdr3_aa: AISPTGDGNNEQF

j_call: TRBJ2-1
cdr3_length: 11
v_call: TRBV9
cdr3_aa: ASSFLTSHEQF